The T cell receptor beta chain under discussion was sequenced for a study of CD8 T cells in Susac syndrome. After removal of 6 bases from V and 2 bases from J, the junction contained 6 bases not matched to a gene. Per the germline V gene, CDR1 is SGHNT and CDR2 is YYREEE (reference sequence). The CDR3 is 14 amino acids. Random hexamers served to reverse transcribe roughly 0.45 to 1 ug RNA. One entry per CDR3 protein, called by TCRdb with MiXCR from the immunoSEQ multiplex PCR reads. This table holds roughly 200,000 distinct CDR3 sequences, 85% to 95% found once. This sequence joins TRBV5-4 and TRBJ2-3; 7 bases are shared with TRBD2. Sequencing was performed on CD4+ T cells from PBMCs. The origin of this receptor is a human donor with multiple sclerosis. The CDR3 DNA reads as TGTGCCAGCACCACCGGGACTATCACAGATACGCAGTATTTT. This sequence encodes CASTTGTITDTQYF.